Reported below is one T cell receptor beta chain. The V segment lost 10 bases and the J segment 7 bases; nucleotides outside the gene matches: 4. Germline CDR1 reads LGHDT; CDR2 reads YNNKEL (reference sequence). The CDR3 extends over 12 amino acids. These data come from a study of blood T cell repertoires in COVID-19. As for the study in general: The origin of the acute and convalescent COVID-19 samples was the United States, Italy and Spain.

Repertoires were generated with immunoSEQ multiplex PCR, while TCRdb's copy carries only in-frame clones and drops some. The sample consists of around 49,000 clones, roughly 80% of them appearing once. This sequence joins TRBV3-1 (or the pseudogene TRBV3-2) and TRBJ2-3; TRBD2 agrees at 11 bases. Input material: PBMCs or T cells enriched from blood (not recorded which). The receptor comes from a woman aged 45-60 years with acute COVID-19. CDR3 amino acids: CATGLAGYTQYF. CDR3 bases: TGTGCCACCGGACTAGCGGGTTATACGCAGTATTTT.